Listed below are T cell receptor beta chains from one sample, sequenced in a study of response to subunit inactivated influenza vaccine. TCRdb reprocessed the RT-PCR reads with MiXCR, giving one entry per CDR3 protein. The sample has roughly 790,000 distinct CDR3 sequences, 21% seen once. The sample in question was PBMCs from blood, obtained roughly 5 days after vaccination. Receptor source: a man aged 45-65 years who received an inactivated influenza vaccine. CDR3s include the opening cysteine and the closing phenylalanine or tryptophan. Each record gives: D gene, J gene, clone size, V gene, CDR3 protein. D genes are given only for firm matches. Not every row has a clone size; where given, it reads once, few, many or a size class.

>.|TRBJ2-3|.|TRBV14
CASSQDGTFLDTQYF
>TRBD2|TRBJ2-3|.|TRBV7-8
CASSLIAGNTDTQYF
>TRBD2|TRBJ2-2|.|TRBV7-7
CASSLEPTGGQWIGELFF
>.|TRBJ2-3|many|TRBV12-3/TRBV12-4
CASSLSSSADTQYF
>TRBD2|TRBJ2-7|few|TRBV5-1
CASSFRLAGSSYEQYF
>.|TRBJ2-3|.|TRBV7-2
CASSSRSMNTDTQYF
>.|TRBJ1-1|.|TRBV4-2
CASSQGQAGTEAFF
>TRBD1|TRBJ2-7|.|TRBV6-5
CASSYVGTGVNEQYF
>.|TRBJ2-7|.|TRBV5-1
CASSFSGIGTYEQYF
>TRBD2|TRBJ2-7|.|TRBV20-1
CSASSRGGFYEQYF
>.|TRBJ2-7|few|TRBV5-1
CASSLAGGAGGEQYF
>.|TRBJ2-5|.|TRBV5-1
CASSFFPTQETQYF
>TRBD1|TRBJ2-1|many|TRBV7-9
CASSFPPGGSYNEQFF
>.|TRBJ2-1|few|TRBV19
CASSISNRDNEQFF
>TRBD1|TRBJ2-2|few|TRBV4-3
CASSQPDRANTGELFF
>.|TRBJ2-2|few|TRBV10-3
CAISDQGRTGELFF
>.|TRBJ2-2|.|TRBV11-2
CASSLDWVTGELFF
>.|TRBJ2-1|few|TRBV2
CASSEGWNEQFF
>TRBD1|TRBJ2-1|.|TRBV5-1
CASSVGTGVPNEQFF
>.|TRBJ2-3|few|TRBV9
CASSAGPLSDTQYF
>.|TRBJ2-6|.|TRBV5-1
CATSVSGSAGANVLTF
>.|TRBJ2-6|.|TRBV6-5
CASSYSMGYGQTGANVLTF